This T cell receptor beta chain was observed in a study of cytomegalovirus exposure and HLA in healthy donors. General study findings and limits: The study put 150 to 200 TCR beta chains on its list as cytomegalovirus-associated. Accurate prediction of HLA-A and HLA-B alleles (for most subjects) was reportedly achieved from TCR beta sequences. A missense variant in DCLRE1C was later tied to TCR beta V- and J-gene trimming.

Amplification used 60 Vbeta primers and 13 Jbeta primers. Produced via immunoSEQ multiplex PCR; TCRdb's table is partial and in-frame only. This sample contains under 90,000 clones. CDR1 is MNHNY and CDR2 is SVGAGI in the germline V gene (reference sequence). The CDR3 runs to 13 residues. V dropped 8 bases and J dropped 5; count of bases not matched to a gene: 8. Donors sampled were nominally healthy, though unrecorded immune exposures were likely. A word on this clone: Its matching antigen is unknown.

The sequencing input was PBMCs. This TCR derives from a man aged 45-60 years in good health and CMV-seropositive. This chain uses TRBV6-6 with TRBJ2-7; the match to TRBD1 covers 8 bases. CDR3 residues: CASQNLRGHEQYV. The CDR3 DNA is TGTGCCAGCCAAAACCTCAGGGGGCACGAGCAGTACGTC.